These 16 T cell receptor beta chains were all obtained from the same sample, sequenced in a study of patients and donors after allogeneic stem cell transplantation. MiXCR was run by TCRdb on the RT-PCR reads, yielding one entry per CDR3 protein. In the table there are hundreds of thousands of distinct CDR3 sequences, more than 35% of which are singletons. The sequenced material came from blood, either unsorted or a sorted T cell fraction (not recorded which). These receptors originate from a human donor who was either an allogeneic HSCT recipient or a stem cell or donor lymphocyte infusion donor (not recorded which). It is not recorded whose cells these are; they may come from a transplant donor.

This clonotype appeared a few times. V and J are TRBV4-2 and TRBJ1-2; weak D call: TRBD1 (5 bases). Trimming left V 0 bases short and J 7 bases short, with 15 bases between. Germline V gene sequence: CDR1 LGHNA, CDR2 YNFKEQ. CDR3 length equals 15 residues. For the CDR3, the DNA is TGTGCCAGCAGCCAAGACTTCTCAGGGCCGCCTGGCTACACCTTC. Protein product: CASSQDFSGPPGYTF.

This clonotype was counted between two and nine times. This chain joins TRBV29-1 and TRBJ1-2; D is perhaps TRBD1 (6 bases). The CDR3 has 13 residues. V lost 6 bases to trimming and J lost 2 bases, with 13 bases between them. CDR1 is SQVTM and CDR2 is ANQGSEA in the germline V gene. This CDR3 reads CSVGQLLNYGYTF. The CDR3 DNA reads TGCAGCGTCGGACAGCTCCTCAACTATGGCTACACCTTC.

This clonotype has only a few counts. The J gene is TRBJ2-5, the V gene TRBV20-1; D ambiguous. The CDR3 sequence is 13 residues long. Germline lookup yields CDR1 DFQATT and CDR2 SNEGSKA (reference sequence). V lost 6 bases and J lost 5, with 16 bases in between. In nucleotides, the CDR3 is TGCAGTGCCTCGGCCCTCTCCCGTGAGACCCAGTACTTC. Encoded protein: CSASALSRETQYF.

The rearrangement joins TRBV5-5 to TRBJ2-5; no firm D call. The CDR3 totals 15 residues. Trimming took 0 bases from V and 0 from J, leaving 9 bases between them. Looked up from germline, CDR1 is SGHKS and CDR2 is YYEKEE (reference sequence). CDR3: CASSLVLQYQETQYF. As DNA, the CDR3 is TGTGCCAGCAGCTTGGTTTTGCAGTACCAAGAGACCCAGTACTTC.

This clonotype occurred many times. The CDR3 region is CASTMGQANTEAFF. For the CDR3, the DNA is TGTGCCAGCACTATGGGACAGGCGAACACTGAAGCTTTCTTT. J is TRBJ1-1 and V is TRBV12-3 or TRBV12-4, with TRBD1 matching over 8 bases. This CDR3 contains 14 residues. With 7 bases clipped from V and 1 base from J, the junction kept 5 bases outside the gene matches.

CDR3 in amino acids: CAISELGRNYGYTF. The CDR3 DNA reads TGTGCCATCAGTGAGTTGGGACGGAACTATGGCTACACCTTC. The chain links TRBV10-3 to TRBJ1-2; weak D call: TRBD1 (5 bases). V lost 1 base and J 2 bases, leaving 8 bases between the germline ends. The germline gives CDR1 ENHRY, CDR2 SYGVKD. This CDR3 has 14 residues.

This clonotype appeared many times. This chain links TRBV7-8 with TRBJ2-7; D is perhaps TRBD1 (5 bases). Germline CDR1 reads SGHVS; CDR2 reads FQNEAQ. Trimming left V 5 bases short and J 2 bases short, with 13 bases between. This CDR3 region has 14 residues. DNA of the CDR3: TGTGCCAGCAGCCGGACCACAGGAACCTACGAGCAGTACTTC. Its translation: CASSRTTGTYEQYF.

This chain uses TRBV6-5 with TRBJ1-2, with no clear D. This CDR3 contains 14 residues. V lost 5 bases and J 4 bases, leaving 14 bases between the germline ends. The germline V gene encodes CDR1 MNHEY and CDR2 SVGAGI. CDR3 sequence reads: CASSPLTRGYGYTF. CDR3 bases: TGTGCCAGCAGTCCCCTGACGCGAGGCTATGGCTACACCTTC.

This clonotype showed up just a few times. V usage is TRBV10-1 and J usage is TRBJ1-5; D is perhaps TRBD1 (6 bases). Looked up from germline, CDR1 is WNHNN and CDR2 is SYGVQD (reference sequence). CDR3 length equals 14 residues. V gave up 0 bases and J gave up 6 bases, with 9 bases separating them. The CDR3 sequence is CASSESSQGQPQHF. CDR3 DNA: TGCGCCAGCAGTGAGTCTTCACAGGGTCAGCCCCAGCATTTT.

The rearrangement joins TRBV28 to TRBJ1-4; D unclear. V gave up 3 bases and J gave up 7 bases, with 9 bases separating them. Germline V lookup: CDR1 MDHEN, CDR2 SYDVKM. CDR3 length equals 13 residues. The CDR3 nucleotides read TGTGCCAGCAGTTTTGTGACCGCTGAAAAACTGTTTTTT. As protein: CASSFVTAEKLFF.

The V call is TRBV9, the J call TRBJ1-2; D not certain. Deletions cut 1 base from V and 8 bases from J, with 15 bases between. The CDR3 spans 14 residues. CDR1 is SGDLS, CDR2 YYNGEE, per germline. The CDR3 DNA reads TGTGCCAGCAGCGTAAGGCCGGGCCCTCAAGGCTACACCTTC. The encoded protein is CASSVRPGPQGYTF.

For the CDR3, the DNA is TGCAGCGTTGAGAGGAGCTTAAACACTGAAGCTTTCTTT. Translated, it gives CSVERSLNTEAFF. The chain carries TRBV29-1 and TRBJ1-1; no definite D call. Germline CDR1 reads SQVTM; CDR2 reads ANQGSEA. V was pared by 3 bases and J by 2 bases, with 10 bases between. This CDR3 spans 13 amino acids. The variable domain in full, completed from reference TRBV29-1 and TRBJ1-1, reads SAVISQKPSRDICQRGTSLTIQCQVDSQVTMMFWYRQQPGQSLTLIATANQGSEATYESGFVIDKFPISRPNLTFSTLTVSNMSPEDSSIYLCSVERSLNTEAFFGQGTRLTVV.

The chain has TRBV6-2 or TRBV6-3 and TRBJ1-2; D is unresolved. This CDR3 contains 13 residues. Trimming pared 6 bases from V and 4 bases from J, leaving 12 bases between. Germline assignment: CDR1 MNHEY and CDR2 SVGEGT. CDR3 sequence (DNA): TGTGCCAGCAGGATACCAGGAATCTATGGCTACACCTTC. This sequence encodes CASRIPGIYGYTF.

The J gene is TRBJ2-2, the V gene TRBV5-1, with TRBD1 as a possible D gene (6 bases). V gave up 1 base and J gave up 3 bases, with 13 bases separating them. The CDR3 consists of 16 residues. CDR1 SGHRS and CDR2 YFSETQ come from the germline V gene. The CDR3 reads CASSLFSRGDTGELFF. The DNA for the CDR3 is TGCGCCAGCAGCTTGTTCAGCAGGGGAGACACCGGGGAGCTGTTTTTT.

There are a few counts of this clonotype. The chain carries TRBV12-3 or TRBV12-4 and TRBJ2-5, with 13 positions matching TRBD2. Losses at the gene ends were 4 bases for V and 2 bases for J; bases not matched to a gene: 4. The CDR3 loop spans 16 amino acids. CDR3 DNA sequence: TGTGCCAGCAGTTCACGGGGACTAGCGGGGCAAGAGACCCAGTACTTC. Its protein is CASSSRGLAGQETQYF.

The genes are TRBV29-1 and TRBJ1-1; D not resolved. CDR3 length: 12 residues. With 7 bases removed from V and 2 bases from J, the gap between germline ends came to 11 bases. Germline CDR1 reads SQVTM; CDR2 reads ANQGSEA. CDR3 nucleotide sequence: TGCAGCGCCTTCGGCAGAAACACTGAAGCTTTCTTT. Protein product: CSAFGRNTEAFF.